The present entry profiles one T cell receptor (beta chain) with its context. Antigen specificity is unknown. The data originate from a study of cytomegalovirus exposure and HLA in healthy donors. Study outcomes and limitations: A few V segments could not be told apart, such as TRBV6-2 and TRBV6-3, and were left out.

The PCR ran on 60 Vbeta and 13 Jbeta primers. Profiled with immunoSEQ multiplex PCR; TCRdb holds only in-frame clones, not every one. In the table there are some 130,000 clones, roughly three quarters of which are singletons. V was clipped by 2 bases and J by 1 base; unmatched bases: 10. CDR1 and CDR2 from the germline V gene are SGHTA and FQGTGA. This CDR3 region has 17 residues. The TCR comes from a man aged 25-45 years in good health and CMV-seronegative. The chain employs TRBV7-3 and TRBJ2-5, with 7 bases matching TRBD2. The material sequenced was PBMCs. As DNA, the CDR3 is TGTGCCAGCAGCTTACGAGGTGGGACTAACATCCAAGAGACCCAGTACTTC. It is translated as CASSLRGGTNIQETQYF.